This TCR beta chain was sequenced during a study of cytomegalovirus exposure and HLA in healthy donors. Findings and caveats of the study: What was likely a sequencing artifact was a cluster of highly shared sequence variants.

Points on this clone: Its cognate antigen is unknown.

The PCR had 60 Vbeta and 13 Jbeta primers. Profiled with immunoSEQ multiplex PCR; TCRdb holds only in-frame clones, not every one. The repertoire holds over 150,000 clones, with 82% as singletons. CDR3 length: 14 residues. Trimming left V 5 bases short and J 5 bases short, with 12 bases between. Germline loops: CDR1 MDHEN, CDR2 SYDVKM. The TCR was taken from a woman between 45 and 60 years old in good health and CMV-seropositive. Sequences were obtained from PBMCs. V is TRBV28 and J is TRBJ1-4, with D possibly being TRBD1 (6 bases). CDR3 nucleotides: TGTGCCAGCAGTGCCGGGACAAAGAATGAAAAACTGTTTTTT. Protein: CASSAGTKNEKLFF. The full variable domain, with the rest looked up from reference TRBV28 and TRBJ1-4, is DVKVTQSSRYLVKRTGEKVFLECVQDMDHENMFWYRQDPGLGLRLIYFSYDVKMKEKGDIPEGYSVSREKKERFSLILESASTNQTSMYLCASSAGTKNEKLFFGSGTQLSVL.